The rows below give T cell receptor beta chains drawn from one sample of a study of blood T cell repertoires in COVID-19. Data came from immunoSEQ multiplex PCR; TCRdb stores just in-frame clones and leaves some out. This table holds some 140,000 clones, about 86% found once. Sequencing input: peripheral blood. The receptor set was obtained from a woman aged 60 to 75 with active or convalescent COVID-19. Each CDR3 is given with its conserved first and last residue. D genes are given only for firm matches. The listing skips clone size in some rows; elsewhere it reads once, few, many or a size class.

cdr3_length: 13; v_call: TRBV19; clone_size: NA; j_call: TRBJ1-1; d_call: NA; cdr3_aa: CASREGRPGRAFF; cdr3_nt: TGTGCCAGTAGGGAGGGCCGACCTGGACGAGCTTTCTTT
cdr3_length: 16; v_call: TRBV9; clone_size: NA; j_call: TRBJ2-2; d_call: TRBD1; cdr3_aa: CASTPGAGGNTGELFF; cdr3_nt: TGTGCCAGCACCCCCGGAGCAGGGGGCAACACCGGGGAGCTGTTTTTT
cdr3_length: 15; v_call: TRBV5-6; clone_size: once; j_call: TRBJ2-3; d_call: TRBD2; cdr3_aa: CASSRSGSGTDTQYF; cdr3_nt: TGTGCCAGCAGCCGAAGCGGGAGCGGCACAGATACGCAGTATTTT
cdr3_length: 13; v_call: TRBV18; clone_size: NA; j_call: TRBJ2-7; d_call: NA; cdr3_aa: CASSPVRAYEQYF; cdr3_nt: TGTGCCAGCTCCCCCGTCCGAGCCTACGAGCAGTACTTC
cdr3_length: 14; v_call: TRBV28; clone_size: NA; j_call: TRBJ2-1; d_call: TRBD2; cdr3_aa: CASSLGLAGGEQFF; cdr3_nt: TGTGCCAGCAGTTTGGGTCTAGCGGGGGGTGAGCAGTTCTTC
cdr3_length: 15; v_call: TRBV9; clone_size: once; j_call: TRBJ1-3; d_call: NA; cdr3_aa: CASSVGAISGNTIYF; cdr3_nt: TGTGCCAGCAGCGTAGGGGCCATCTCTGGAAACACCATATATTTT
cdr3_length: 14; v_call: TRBV2; clone_size: NA; j_call: TRBJ2-5; d_call: TRBD1; cdr3_aa: CATTGTGGRETQYF; cdr3_nt: TGTGCCACCACCGGGACAGGGGGAAGAGAGACCCAGTACTTC
cdr3_length: 11; v_call: TRBV4-1; clone_size: NA; j_call: TRBJ2-1; d_call: NA; cdr3_aa: CASSQGGEQFF; cdr3_nt: TGCGCCAGCAGCCAGGGGGGTGAGCAGTTCTTC
cdr3_length: 16; v_call: TRBV6-4; clone_size: NA; j_call: TRBJ2-3; d_call: TRBD2; cdr3_aa: CASSDSISGLLDTQYF; cdr3_nt: TGTGCCAGCAGTGACTCGATTAGCGGGCTTTTAGATACGCAGTATTTT
cdr3_length: 14; v_call: TRBV7-2; clone_size: NA; j_call: TRBJ2-7; d_call: TRBD1; cdr3_aa: CASSLGTGLDEQYF; cdr3_nt: TGTGCCAGCAGCTTAGGGACAGGTTTGGACGAGCAGTACTTC
cdr3_length: 15; v_call: TRBV2; clone_size: NA; j_call: TRBJ2-1; d_call: TRBD1; cdr3_aa: CASTEGQGPYNEQFF; cdr3_nt: TGTGCCAGCACAGAGGGACAGGGTCCTTACAATGAGCAGTTCTTC
cdr3_length: 13; v_call: TRBV5-6; clone_size: NA; j_call: TRBJ1-2; d_call: NA; cdr3_aa: CASRSAGIYGYTF; cdr3_nt: TGTGCCAGCAGATCTGCAGGGATTTACGGCTACACCTTC
cdr3_length: 16; v_call: TRBV19; clone_size: NA; j_call: TRBJ2-3; d_call: NA; cdr3_aa: CASSPKSRYSTDTQYF; cdr3_nt: TGTGCCAGTTCCCCGAAATCTCGCTATAGCACAGATACGCAGTATTTT
cdr3_length: 19; v_call: TRBV19; clone_size: once; j_call: TRBJ2-4; d_call: TRBD2; cdr3_aa: CASSMSSGGTADYQNIQYF; cdr3_nt: TGTGCCAGTAGTATGTCTAGCGGGGGCACGGCAGATTATCAGAACATTCAGTACTTC
cdr3_length: 14; v_call: TRBV5-1; clone_size: few; j_call: TRBJ2-3; d_call: TRBD1; cdr3_aa: CASSFGQGVGTQYF; cdr3_nt: TGCGCCAGCAGCTTTGGACAGGGTGTCGGTACGCAGTATTTT
cdr3_length: 13; v_call: TRBV4-1; clone_size: few; j_call: TRBJ1-5; d_call: NA; cdr3_aa: CASSLHRDQPQHF; cdr3_nt: TGCGCCAGCAGTCTGCACAGGGATCAGCCCCAGCATTTT
cdr3_length: 17; v_call: TRBV6-1; clone_size: NA; j_call: TRBJ1-1; d_call: NA; cdr3_aa: CASSEQQGSRMNTEAFF; cdr3_nt: TGTGCCAGCAGCGAACAACAGGGCAGCAGAATGAACACTGAAGCTTTCTTT
cdr3_length: 16; v_call: TRBV19; clone_size: NA; j_call: TRBJ1-5; d_call: TRBD1; cdr3_aa: CASHQAGGASNQPQHF; cdr3_nt: TGTGCCAGTCACCAAGCAGGGGGCGCGAGCAATCAGCCCCAGCATTTT
cdr3_length: 16; v_call: TRBV5-1; clone_size: few; j_call: TRBJ1-1; d_call: NA; cdr3_aa: CASTPDGGSLDTEAFF; cdr3_nt: TGCGCCAGCACCCCCGACGGGGGGTCGTTGGACACTGAAGCTTTCTTT
cdr3_length: 15; v_call: TRBV11-2; clone_size: once; j_call: TRBJ2-3; d_call: TRBD2; cdr3_aa: CASNLRGLAEDTQYF; cdr3_nt: TGTGCCAGCAACTTACGGGGACTAGCGGAAGATACGCAGTATTTT
cdr3_length: 14; v_call: TRBV29-1; clone_size: NA; j_call: TRBJ2-2; d_call: TRBD2; cdr3_aa: CSVDASGNTGELFF; cdr3_nt: TGCAGCGTTGATGCTAGCGGGAACACCGGGGAGCTGTTTTTT
cdr3_length: 14; v_call: TRBV5-1; clone_size: NA; j_call: TRBJ2-2; d_call: NA; cdr3_aa: CASSSGLSSGELFF; cdr3_nt: TGCGCCAGCAGCTCTGGACTCTCTTCGGGGGAGCTGTTTTTT
cdr3_length: 13; v_call: TRBV6-4; clone_size: once; j_call: TRBJ1-1; d_call: NA; cdr3_aa: CASRSGDRTEAFF; cdr3_nt: TGTGCCAGCAGGAGCGGGGACCGCACTGAAGCTTTCTTT
cdr3_length: 21; v_call: TRBV20-1; clone_size: NA; j_call: TRBJ1-5; d_call: TRBD1; cdr3_aa: CSASPTGGAQGMSYSNQPQHF; cdr3_nt: TGCAGTGCTAGTCCCACAGGGGGCGCCCAGGGTATGTCGTATAGCAATCAGCCCCAGCATTTT
cdr3_length: 19; v_call: TRBV21-1; clone_size: NA; j_call: TRBJ2-2; d_call: NA; cdr3_aa: CASSSPEFSGRSFSGELFF; cdr3_nt: TGTGCCAGCAGCTCCCCAGAATTTAGCGGGAGGAGTTTTTCCGGGGAGCTGTTTTTT
cdr3_length: 13; v_call: TRBV19; clone_size: many; j_call: TRBJ1-1; d_call: NA; cdr3_aa: CASSVGRYTEAFF; cdr3_nt: TGTGCCAGTAGTGTCGGGAGGTACACTGAAGCTTTCTTT
cdr3_length: 15; v_call: TRBV18; clone_size: NA; j_call: TRBJ2-5; d_call: TRBD2; cdr3_aa: CASSPKLAGEETQYF; cdr3_nt: TGTGCCAGCTCACCAAAGCTAGCGGGAGAAGAGACCCAGTACTTC
cdr3_length: 13; v_call: TRBV5-1; clone_size: NA; j_call: TRBJ2-1; d_call: NA; cdr3_aa: CASSLAPGVEQFF; cdr3_nt: TGCGCCAGCAGCTTGGCCCCGGGAGTTGAGCAGTTCTTC
cdr3_length: 14; v_call: TRBV7-8; clone_size: NA; j_call: TRBJ1-1; d_call: NA; cdr3_aa: CASSLVTGNTEAFF; cdr3_nt: TGTGCCAGCAGCTTAGTTACGGGGAACACTGAAGCTTTCTTT
cdr3_length: 11; v_call: TRBV6-5; clone_size: NA; j_call: TRBJ2-1; d_call: TRBD2; cdr3_aa: CASSYAGARFF; cdr3_nt: TGTGCCAGCAGTTACGCGGGAGCCCGGTTCTTC
cdr3_length: 15; v_call: TRBV9; clone_size: NA; j_call: TRBJ2-7; d_call: TRBD2; cdr3_aa: CASSASLAEAYEQYF; cdr3_nt: TGTGCCAGCAGCGCAAGCCTAGCGGAGGCCTACGAGCAGTACTTC
cdr3_length: 12; v_call: TRBV7-2; clone_size: NA; j_call: TRBJ2-2; d_call: NA; cdr3_aa: CASSHSLGELFF; cdr3_nt: TGTGCCAGCAGCCATAGCCTCGGGGAGCTGTTTTTT
cdr3_length: 13; v_call: TRBV5-4; clone_size: NA; j_call: TRBJ2-2; d_call: NA; cdr3_aa: CASSPRSAGELFF; cdr3_nt: TGTGCCAGCAGCCCACGGAGTGCCGGGGAGCTGTTTTTT
cdr3_length: 11; v_call: TRBV28; clone_size: NA; j_call: TRBJ2-2; d_call: TRBD1; cdr3_aa: CASRTGGGLFF; cdr3_nt: TGTGCCAGCAGGACAGGGGGCGGTCTGTTTTTT
cdr3_length: 16; v_call: TRBV5-6; clone_size: NA; j_call: TRBJ2-5; d_call: TRBD1; cdr3_aa: CASSRGQALGEETQYF; cdr3_nt: TGTGCCAGCAGCCGAGGACAGGCCCTAGGGGAAGAGACCCAGTACTTC
cdr3_length: 14; v_call: TRBV19; clone_size: few; j_call: TRBJ1-6; d_call: TRBD1; cdr3_aa: CASSRDREASPLHF; cdr3_nt: TGTGCCAGTAGTCGCGACAGGGAAGCGTCACCCCTCCACTTT
cdr3_length: 16; v_call: TRBV28; clone_size: NA; j_call: TRBJ2-1; d_call: TRBD2; cdr3_aa: CASNAGGSGTIGEQFF; cdr3_nt: TGTGCCAGCAACGCGGGGGGTAGCGGGACAATCGGTGAGCAGTTCTTC
cdr3_length: 15; v_call: TRBV28; clone_size: few; j_call: TRBJ1-3; d_call: NA; cdr3_aa: CAGRGGRSSGNTIYF; cdr3_nt: TGTGCGGGAAGGGGGGGAAGGAGCTCTGGAAACACCATATATTTT
cdr3_length: 14; v_call: TRBV10-3; clone_size: NA; j_call: TRBJ1-1; d_call: TRBD1; cdr3_aa: CAISESRTGTEAFF; cdr3_nt: TGTGCCATCAGTGAGTCCAGGACAGGCACTGAAGCTTTCTTT
cdr3_length: 16; v_call: TRBV19; clone_size: NA; j_call: TRBJ1-5; d_call: NA; cdr3_aa: CASTSSPANFYQPQHF; cdr3_nt: TGTGCCAGTACTAGTTCCCCTGCAAACTTTTATCAGCCCCAGCATTTT
cdr3_length: 16; v_call: TRBV28; clone_size: NA; j_call: TRBJ2-1; d_call: TRBD2; cdr3_aa: CASSPLGAGVINEQFF; cdr3_nt: TGTGCCAGCAGTCCACTAGGGGCGGGAGTAATAAATGAGCAGTTCTTC
cdr3_length: 14; v_call: TRBV10-2; clone_size: NA; j_call: TRBJ2-1; d_call: TRBD2; cdr3_aa: CASRSGRGRNEQFF; cdr3_nt: TGCGCCAGCAGGAGCGGGAGGGGTAGAAATGAGCAGTTCTTC
cdr3_length: 17; v_call: TRBV18; clone_size: NA; j_call: TRBJ2-2; d_call: NA; cdr3_aa: CASQRSTGTTNTGELFF; cdr3_nt: TGTGCCAGCCAAAGGTCCACGGGAACCACGAACACCGGGGAGCTGTTTTTT
cdr3_length: 14; v_call: TRBV11-2; clone_size: NA; j_call: TRBJ1-2; d_call: NA; cdr3_aa: CASSFGGINYGYTF; cdr3_nt: TGTGCCAGCAGCTTCGGCGGGATTAACTATGGCTACACCTTC
cdr3_length: 14; v_call: TRBV5-4; clone_size: NA; j_call: TRBJ2-3; d_call: NA; cdr3_aa: CASSLQDITDTQYF; cdr3_nt: TGTGCCAGCAGTCTACAGGACATCACAGATACGCAGTATTTT
cdr3_length: 17; v_call: TRBV7-2; clone_size: NA; j_call: TRBJ1-4; d_call: TRBD1; cdr3_aa: CASSRLPQGATNEKLFF; cdr3_nt: TGTGCCAGCAGCCGTTTGCCTCAGGGGGCAACTAATGAAAAACTGTTTTTT
cdr3_length: 15; v_call: TRBV28; clone_size: many; j_call: TRBJ1-5; d_call: NA; cdr3_aa: CASSLAGARNQPQHF; cdr3_nt: TGTGCCAGCAGTTTAGCGGGGGCGCGCAATCAGCCCCAGCATTTT
cdr3_length: 14; v_call: TRBV7-8; clone_size: NA; j_call: TRBJ2-1; d_call: NA; cdr3_aa: CASTHRSSYNEQFF; cdr3_nt: TGTGCCAGCACCCATCGGAGCTCCTACAATGAGCAGTTCTTC
cdr3_length: 13; v_call: TRBV6-5; clone_size: NA; j_call: TRBJ2-1; d_call: NA; cdr3_aa: CASSSRDYNEQFF; cdr3_nt: TGTGCCAGCAGTTCAAGAGACTACAATGAGCAGTTCTTC
cdr3_length: 14; v_call: TRBV7-9; clone_size: NA; j_call: TRBJ1-2; d_call: NA; cdr3_aa: CASSFSLRDYGYTF; cdr3_nt: TGTGCCAGCAGCTTCTCTCTCCGGGACTATGGCTACACCTTC
cdr3_length: 15; v_call: TRBV7-9; clone_size: NA; j_call: TRBJ2-3; d_call: NA; cdr3_aa: CASSLDRPSTDTQYF; cdr3_nt: TGTGCCAGCAGCTTAGATCGTCCTAGCACAGATACGCAGTATTTT
cdr3_length: 14; v_call: TRBV27; clone_size: few; j_call: TRBJ1-1; d_call: NA; cdr3_aa: CASSFLGAGTEAFF; cdr3_nt: TGTGCCAGCAGTTTTCTTGGGGCTGGCACTGAAGCTTTCTTT
cdr3_length: 15; v_call: TRBV11-2; clone_size: NA; j_call: TRBJ2-2; d_call: TRBD2; cdr3_aa: CASSFRREGTGELFF; cdr3_nt: TGTGCCAGCAGCTTTAGGCGGGAGGGCACCGGGGAGCTGTTTTTT
cdr3_length: 13; v_call: TRBV6-5; clone_size: NA; j_call: TRBJ2-2; d_call: NA; cdr3_aa: CASNLQGPGELFF; cdr3_nt: TGTGCCAGCAACCTACAGGGCCCCGGGGAGCTGTTTTTT